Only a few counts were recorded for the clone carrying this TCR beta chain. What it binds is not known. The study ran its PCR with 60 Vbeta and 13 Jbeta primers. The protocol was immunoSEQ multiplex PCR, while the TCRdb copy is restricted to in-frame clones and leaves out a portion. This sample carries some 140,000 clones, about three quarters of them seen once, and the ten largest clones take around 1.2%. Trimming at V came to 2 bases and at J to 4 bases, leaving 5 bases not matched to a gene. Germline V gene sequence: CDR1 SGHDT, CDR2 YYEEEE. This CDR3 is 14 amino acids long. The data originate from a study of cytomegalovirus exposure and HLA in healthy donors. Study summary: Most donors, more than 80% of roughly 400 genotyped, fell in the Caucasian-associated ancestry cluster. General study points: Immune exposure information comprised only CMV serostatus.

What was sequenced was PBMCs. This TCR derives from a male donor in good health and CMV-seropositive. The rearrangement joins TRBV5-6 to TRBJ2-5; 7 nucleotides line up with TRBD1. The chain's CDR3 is CASSLNRGGETQYF. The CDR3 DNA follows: TGTGCCAGCAGCTTAAACAGGGGCGGAGAGACCCAGTACTTC. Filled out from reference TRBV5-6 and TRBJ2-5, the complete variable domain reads DAGVTQSPTHLIKTRGQQVTLRCSPKSGHDTVSWYQQALGQGPQFIFQYYEEEERQRGNFPDRFSGHQFPNYSSELNVNALLLGDSALYLCASSLNRGGETQYFGPGTRLLVL.